This T cell receptor (beta chain) was captured in a study of blood T cell repertoires in COVID-19. About the research overall: From the United States, Italy and Spain came samples of acute and convalescent COVID-19. T cells, B-cell-depleted T cells, or PBMCs supplied cDNA or gDNA.

CDR1 is MNHEY and CDR2 is SVGAGI in the germline V gene. V trimming: 5 bases; J trimming: 4 bases; junction bases outside the gene matches: 8. The length of the CDR3 is 15 residues. How the authors handled the data: Counts of nucleated cells, estimated from reference gene primer amplification, were obtained. Assay: immunoSEQ multiplex PCR; the TCRdb copy retains only in-frame clones and omits some. Clonal size and the V and J genes are those of that table, whereas D and trimming came from the DNA. Altogether about 59,000 clones are present, almost 80% being singletons, with the ten largest covering roughly 12%.

The TCR comes from a man older than 75 with acute or convalescent COVID-19. V gene TRBV6-5 combines with J gene TRBJ1-1, with 9 nucleotides matching TRBD1. The sequencing sample was made of peripheral blood. CDR3 amino acids: CASSRRDRVGTEAFF. The CDR3 DNA sequence: TGTGCCAGCAGTCGCCGGGACAGGGTTGGCACTGAAGCTTTCTTT.